The clone carrying this T cell receptor beta chain was detected many times. The CDR3 runs 15 residues. CDR1 is LNHNV, CDR2 YYDKDF, per germline (reference sequence). The V and J ends lost 0 bases and 8 bases respectively, with 16 bases between them. TCRdb re-analyzed the PCR reads through MiXCR. The table lists approximately 20,000 clones, 15% to 18% of them singletons. The data were taken from a study of metastatic and nonmetastatic thyroid tumors. Study overall: Repertoire comparison spanned blood and tumor or nodule tissue of malignant and benign thyroid patients.

Nobody among the patients had been given any treatment before thyroid surgery. The receptor's source is a female donor with papillary thyroid cancer or a benign thyroid nodule (not recorded which). Some clones in this sample may be carry-over from other donors' samples. Material: blood. The chain couples TRBV15 to TRBJ1-2, with D perhaps matching TRBD1 (6 bases). The CDR3 sequence: CATSRDGNRVGGYTF. CDR3 DNA: TGTGCCACCAGCAGAGACGGGAACAGGGTTGGAGGCTACACCTTC.